The clone carrying this T cell receptor (beta chain) was counted a few times. This record comes from a study of long-term antiretroviral therapy in people with HIV. The libraries were made with immunoSEQ v3.0 at survey level. Produced via immunoSEQ multiplex PCR; TCRdb's table is partial and in-frame only. The table has tens of thousands of clones, over 80% seen once. Trimming removed 5 bases from V and 5 bases from J; junction bases left unmatched: 4. This CDR3 spans 14 amino acids. CDR1 is MRHNA, CDR2 SNTAGT, per germline. The V call is TRBV6-4, the J call TRBJ2-2, with 8 bases matching TRBD2. Sequences were derived from unsorted PBMCs, sampled 0.8 years before starting antiretroviral therapy. This clonotype was sampled from a man younger than 35 with HIV. The CDR3 DNA follows: TGTGCCAGCAGTCGACTAGCGTCGACCGGGGAGCTGTTTTTT. It yields the protein CASSRLASTGELFF.